One sample yielded the 5 T cell receptor beta chains listed below, sequenced in a study of blood T cells in healthy people across ages. PCR was performed a second time for about 6 to 12 cycles using a sample-barcoded 5' primer and a J-beta primer mix. MiXCR was run by TCRdb on the 5' RACE reads, yielding one entry per CDR3 protein. Among about 1,400,000 distinct CDR3 sequences listed, approximately 40% were seen once. Specimen: blood. The source is a young woman in good health.

This clonotype showed up just once. This chain uses TRBV6-5 with TRBJ1-5; 9 nucleotides line up with TRBD1. The V and J ends lost 5 bases and 3 bases, in that order; junction bases with no gene match: 5. The CDR3 consists of 15 residues. Germline values: CDR1 MNHEY, CDR2 SVGAGI. CDR3 nucleotide sequence: TGTGCCAGCAGTCCCTGGGACAGGGTCAATCAGCCCCAGCATTTT. It codes for CASSPWDRVNQPQHF.

V usage is TRBV28 and J usage is TRBJ1-2; unclear D gene. The germline V and J ends were trimmed by 5 bases and 1 base, with 8 bases remaining between them. Germline loops: CDR1 MDHEN, CDR2 SYDVKM. The CDR3 spans 13 residues. CDR3 coding DNA: TGTGCCAGCAGTAATCCCCTTAACTATGGCTACACCTTC. Amino acid sequence: CASSNPLNYGYTF.

This clonotype was found a few times. V gene TRBV29-1 combines with J gene TRBJ1-1, with D possibly TRBD1 on 6 matching bases. Germline CDR1 SQVTM, CDR2 ANQGSEA. The CDR3 spans 13 residues. Trimming left V 4 bases short and J 4 bases short, with 13 bases between. The CDR3 DNA is TGCAGCGTTGTAACCACAGGGACCACTGAAGCTTTCTTT. The encoded protein is CSVVTTGTTEAFF.

This clonotype was counted at least ten times. V and J are TRBV6-4 and TRBJ2-5; D possibly uses TRBD1 or TRBD2 (5 bases each). This CDR3 comprises 13 residues. The germline gives CDR1 MRHNA, CDR2 SNTAGT. V was cut by 4 bases and J by 4 bases, with 10 bases left in between. The CDR3 DNA is TGTGCCAGCAGTGGGGAGAGGGGAGAGACCCAGTACTTC. Its translation is CASSGERGETQYF.

This clonotype was seen a handful of times. The chain carries TRBV5-1 and TRBJ2-5; 10 nucleotides match TRBD2. CDR1 is SGHRS and CDR2 is YFSETQ in the germline V gene. The CDR3 is 15 amino acids. J was trimmed by 4 bases and V by 2 bases; bases with no gene match: 5. The CDR3 protein is CASSFSSGGAETQYF. The CDR3 DNA reads as TGCGCCAGCAGCTTCAGCAGCGGGGGGGCAGAGACCCAGTACTTC.